The present TCR beta chain was sequenced within a study of human T cells and chemical hapten exposure. Across the whole study: Per-sample TCR yield variability stemmed mainly from small pooled library volume differences.

Time point specified: pre-sensitization, week 0. Treatment defined: therapeutic diphenylcyclopropenone sensitization with weekly scalp DPC. Looked up from germline, CDR1 is GTSNPN and CDR2 is SVGIG (reference sequence). V was shortened by 4 bases and J by 9 bases, with 13 bases between the two germline ends. The CDR3 extends over 12 amino acids. TCRdb reprocessed the RACE reads with MiXCR, giving one entry per CDR3 protein. The sample includes around 62,000 distinct CDR3 sequences, 5.5% to 7.5% of them seen just once. The rearrangement uses TRBV30 and TRBJ2-1; no definite D call. The TCR comes from a woman aged 25 to 39 with alopecia areata. Some clones in this sample may be carry-over from other donors' samples. The input for sequencing was whole blood, taken in connection with sensitization to the hapten diphenylcyclopropenone (DPC). The CDR3 here is CAWTYYGTEQFF. In nucleotides, the CDR3 is TGTGCCTGGACCTATTATGGCACTGAGCAGTTCTTC.